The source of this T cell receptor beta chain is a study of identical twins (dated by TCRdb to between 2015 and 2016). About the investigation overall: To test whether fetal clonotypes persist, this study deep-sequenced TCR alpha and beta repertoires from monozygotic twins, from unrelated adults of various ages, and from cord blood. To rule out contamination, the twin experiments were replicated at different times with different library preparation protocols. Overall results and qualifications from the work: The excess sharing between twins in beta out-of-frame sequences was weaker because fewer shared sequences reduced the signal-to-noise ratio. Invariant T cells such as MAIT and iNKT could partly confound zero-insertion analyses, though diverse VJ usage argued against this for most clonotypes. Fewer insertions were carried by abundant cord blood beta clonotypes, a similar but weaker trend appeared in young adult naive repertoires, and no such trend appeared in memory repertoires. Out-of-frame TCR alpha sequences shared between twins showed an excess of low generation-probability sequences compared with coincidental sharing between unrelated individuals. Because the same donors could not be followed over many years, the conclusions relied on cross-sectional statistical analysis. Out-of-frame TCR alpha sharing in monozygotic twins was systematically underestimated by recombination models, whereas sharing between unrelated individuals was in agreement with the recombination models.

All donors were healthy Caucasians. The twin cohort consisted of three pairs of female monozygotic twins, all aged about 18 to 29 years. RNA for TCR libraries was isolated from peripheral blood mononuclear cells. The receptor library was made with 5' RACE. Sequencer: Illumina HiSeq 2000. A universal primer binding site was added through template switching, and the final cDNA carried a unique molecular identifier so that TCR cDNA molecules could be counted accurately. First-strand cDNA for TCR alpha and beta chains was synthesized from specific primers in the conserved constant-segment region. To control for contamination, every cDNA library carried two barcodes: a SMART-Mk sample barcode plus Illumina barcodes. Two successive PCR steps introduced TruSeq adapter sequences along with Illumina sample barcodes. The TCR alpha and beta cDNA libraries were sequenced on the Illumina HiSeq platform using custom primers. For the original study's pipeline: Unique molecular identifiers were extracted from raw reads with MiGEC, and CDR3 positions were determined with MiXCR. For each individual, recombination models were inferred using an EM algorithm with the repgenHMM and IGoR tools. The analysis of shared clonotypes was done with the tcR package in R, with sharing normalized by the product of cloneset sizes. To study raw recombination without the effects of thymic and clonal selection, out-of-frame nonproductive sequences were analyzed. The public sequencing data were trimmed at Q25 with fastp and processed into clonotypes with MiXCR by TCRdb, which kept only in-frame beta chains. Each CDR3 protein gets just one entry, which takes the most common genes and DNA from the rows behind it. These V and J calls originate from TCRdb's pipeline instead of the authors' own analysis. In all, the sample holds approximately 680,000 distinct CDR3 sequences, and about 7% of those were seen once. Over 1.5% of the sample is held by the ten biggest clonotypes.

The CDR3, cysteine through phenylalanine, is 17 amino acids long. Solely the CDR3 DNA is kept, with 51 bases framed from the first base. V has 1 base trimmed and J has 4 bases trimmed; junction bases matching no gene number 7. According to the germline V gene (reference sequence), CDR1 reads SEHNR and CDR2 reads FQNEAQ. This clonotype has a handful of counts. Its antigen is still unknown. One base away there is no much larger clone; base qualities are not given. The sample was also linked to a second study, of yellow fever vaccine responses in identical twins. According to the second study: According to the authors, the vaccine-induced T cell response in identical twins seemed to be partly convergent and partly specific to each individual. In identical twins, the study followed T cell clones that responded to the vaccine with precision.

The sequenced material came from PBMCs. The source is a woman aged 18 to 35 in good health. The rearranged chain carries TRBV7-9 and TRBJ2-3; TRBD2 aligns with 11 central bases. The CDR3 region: CASSLGGTSGDSDTQYF. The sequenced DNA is TGTGCCAGCAGCTTAGGGGGGACTAGCGGAGACTCAGATACGCAGTATTTT.